Listed below are T cell receptor beta chains from one sample, sequenced in a study of cytomegalovirus exposure and HLA in healthy donors. TCRdb's copy holds only in-frame clones and misses some; the assay was immunoSEQ multiplex PCR. Found here are almost 200,000 clones, roughly 77% of them singletons; the top ten hold roughly 0.4%. Input material: PBMCs. These receptors originate from a male donor in good health and CMV-seropositive. CDR3s include the opening cysteine and the closing phenylalanine or tryptophan.

TRBV5-1 CASSLASGVDTGELFF
TRBV5-4 CASSLGSGETQYF
TRBV6-5 CASSGGDRVGGYTF
TRBV18 CASSPYFQGASEQFF
TRBV5-6 CASSLAATGNTGELFF
TRBV18 CASSSRENTGELFF
TRBV7-2 CASSLDRENYGYTF
TRBV5-1 CASSTLTDSGNTIYF
TRBV27 CASSLTATGNYGYTF
TRBV9 CASSVVGVATDTQYF
TRBV21-1 CASGGLANYEQYF
TRBV10-3 CAIRPGLRGGELFF
TRBV5-4 CASSLQGSGNTIYF
TRBV7-2 CASSLGGLAGYEQYF
TRBV4-1 CASSQGLAGISNEQFF
TRBV7-2 CASSEGQGLLDEQFF
TRBV5-1 CASRLSTSVSYEQYF
TRBV30 CAWSRRDFLVGAFF
TRBV5-1 CASSFRGNTEAFF
TRBV6-1 CASSELLAGGRETQYF
TRBV7-2 CASSWTGDYGYTF
TRBV7-2 CASSLYYWAPNEKLFF
TRBV28 CASGPVINQPQHF
TRBV7-3 CASSWGGQGLYNEQFF
TRBV4-1 CASSSRGEGPNTGELFF
TRBV19 CASSPPPGLARDEQFF
TRBV29-1 CSVEDEREWRNEQFF